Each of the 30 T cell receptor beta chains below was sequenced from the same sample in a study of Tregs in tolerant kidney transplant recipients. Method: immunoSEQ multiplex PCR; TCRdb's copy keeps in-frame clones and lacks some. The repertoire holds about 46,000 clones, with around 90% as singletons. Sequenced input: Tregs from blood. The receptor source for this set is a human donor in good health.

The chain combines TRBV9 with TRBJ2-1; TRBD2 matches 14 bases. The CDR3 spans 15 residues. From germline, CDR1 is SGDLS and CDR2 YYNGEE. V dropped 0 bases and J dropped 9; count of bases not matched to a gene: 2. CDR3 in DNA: TGTGCCAGCAGCGTAGGACTAGCGGGGGGGACTGAGCAGTTCTTC. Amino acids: CASSVGLAGGTEQFF.

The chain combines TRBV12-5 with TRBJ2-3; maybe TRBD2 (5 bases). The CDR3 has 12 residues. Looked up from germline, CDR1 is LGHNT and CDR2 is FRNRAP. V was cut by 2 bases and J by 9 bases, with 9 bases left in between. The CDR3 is CASGLSGGTQYF. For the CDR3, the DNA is TGTGCTAGTGGTTTGTCAGGCGGGACGCAGTATTTT.

The CDR3: CASSPHMGEQYF. The CDR3 DNA follows: TGTGCCAGCAGCCCGCACATGGGCGAGCAGTACTTC. The gene calls are TRBV7-8 and TRBJ2-7; no firm D call. The germline gives CDR1 SGHVS, CDR2 FQNEAQ. The CDR3 consists of 12 residues. V was shortened by 5 bases and J by 6 bases, with 11 bases between the two germline ends.

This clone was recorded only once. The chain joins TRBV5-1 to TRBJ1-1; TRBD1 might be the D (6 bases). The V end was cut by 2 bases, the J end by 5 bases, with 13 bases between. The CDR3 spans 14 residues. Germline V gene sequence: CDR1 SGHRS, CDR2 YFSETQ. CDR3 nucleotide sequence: TGCGCCAGCAGCTTCAGGGGCTTAGAGACTGAAGCTTTCTTT. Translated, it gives CASSFRGLETEAFF.

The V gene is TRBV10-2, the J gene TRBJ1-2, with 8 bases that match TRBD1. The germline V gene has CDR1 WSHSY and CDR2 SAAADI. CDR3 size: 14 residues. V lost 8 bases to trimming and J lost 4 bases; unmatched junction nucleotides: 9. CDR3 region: CASGGQGPGYGYTF. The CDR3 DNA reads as TGCGCCAGCGGAGGACAGGGCCCGGGCTATGGCTACACCTTC.

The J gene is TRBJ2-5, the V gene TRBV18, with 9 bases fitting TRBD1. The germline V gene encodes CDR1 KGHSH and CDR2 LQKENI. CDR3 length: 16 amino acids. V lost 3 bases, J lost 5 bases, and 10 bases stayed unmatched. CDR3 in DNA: TGTGCCAGCTCACCCCCTAGGGGACAGGGTGTGGAGACCCAGTACTTC. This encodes CASSPPRGQGVETQYF.

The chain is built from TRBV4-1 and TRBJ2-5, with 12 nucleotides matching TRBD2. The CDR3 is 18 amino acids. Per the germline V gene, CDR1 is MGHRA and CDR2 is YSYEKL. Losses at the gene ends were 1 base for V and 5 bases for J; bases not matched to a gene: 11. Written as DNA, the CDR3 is TGCGCCAGCAGCCAAGCCGCTAGCGGGAGGGCCCTTGGGGAGACCCAGTACTTC. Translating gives CASSQAASGRALGETQYF.

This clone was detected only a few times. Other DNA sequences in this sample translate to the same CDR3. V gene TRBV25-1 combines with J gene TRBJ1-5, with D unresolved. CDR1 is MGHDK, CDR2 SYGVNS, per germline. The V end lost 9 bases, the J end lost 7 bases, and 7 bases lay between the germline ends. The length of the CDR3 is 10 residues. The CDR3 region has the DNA TGTGCCAGTTCGGAGCAGCCCCAGCATTTT. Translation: CASSEQPQHF.

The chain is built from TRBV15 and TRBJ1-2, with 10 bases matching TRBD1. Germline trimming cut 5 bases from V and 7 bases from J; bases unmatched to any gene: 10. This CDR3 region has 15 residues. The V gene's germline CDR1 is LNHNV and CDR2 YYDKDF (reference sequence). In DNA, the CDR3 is TGTGCCACCAGCGATCCAGACAGGGGGCGAACTGGCTACACCTTC. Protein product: CATSDPDRGRTGYTF.

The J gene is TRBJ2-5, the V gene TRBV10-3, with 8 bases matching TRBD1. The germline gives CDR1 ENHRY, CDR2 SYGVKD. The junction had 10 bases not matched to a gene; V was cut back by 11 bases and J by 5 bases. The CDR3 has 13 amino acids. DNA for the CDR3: TGTGCCGTGACAGGGGTTCCAGGCGAGACCCAGTACTTC. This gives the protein CAVTGVPGETQYF.

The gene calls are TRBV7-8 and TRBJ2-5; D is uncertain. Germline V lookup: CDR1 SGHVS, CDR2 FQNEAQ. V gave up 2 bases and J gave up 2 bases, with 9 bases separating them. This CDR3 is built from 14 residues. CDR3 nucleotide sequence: TGTGCCAGCAGCTTACGTCTGGTTCAAGAGACCCAGTACTTC. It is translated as CASSLRLVQETQYF. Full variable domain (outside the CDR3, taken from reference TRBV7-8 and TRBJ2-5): GAGVSQSPRYKVAKRGQDVALRCDPISGHVSLFWYQQALGQGPEFLTYFQNEAQLDKSGLPSDRFFAERPEGSVSTLKIQRTQQEDSAVYLCASSLRLVQETQYFGPGTRLLVL.

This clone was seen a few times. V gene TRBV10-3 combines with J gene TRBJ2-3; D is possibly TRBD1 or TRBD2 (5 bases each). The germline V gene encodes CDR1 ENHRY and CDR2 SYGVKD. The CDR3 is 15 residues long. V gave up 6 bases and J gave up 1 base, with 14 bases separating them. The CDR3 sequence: CAIRTLLGGTDTQYF. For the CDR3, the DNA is TGTGCCATCAGGACCCTACTAGGGGGCACAGATACGCAGTATTTT.

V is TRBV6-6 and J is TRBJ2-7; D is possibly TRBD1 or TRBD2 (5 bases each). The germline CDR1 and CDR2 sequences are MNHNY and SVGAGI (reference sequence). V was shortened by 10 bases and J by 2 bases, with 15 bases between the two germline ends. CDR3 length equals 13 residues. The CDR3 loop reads CATQGSVPYEQYF. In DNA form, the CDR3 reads TGTGCCACCCAGGGTAGCGTCCCCTACGAGCAGTACTTC.

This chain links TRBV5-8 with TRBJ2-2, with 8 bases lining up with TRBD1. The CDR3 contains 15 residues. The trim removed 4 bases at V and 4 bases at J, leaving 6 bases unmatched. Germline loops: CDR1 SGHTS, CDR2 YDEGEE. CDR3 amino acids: CASSPGQGFTGELFF. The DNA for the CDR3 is TGTGCCAGCAGCCCCGGACAGGGTTTCACCGGGGAGCTGTTTTTT.

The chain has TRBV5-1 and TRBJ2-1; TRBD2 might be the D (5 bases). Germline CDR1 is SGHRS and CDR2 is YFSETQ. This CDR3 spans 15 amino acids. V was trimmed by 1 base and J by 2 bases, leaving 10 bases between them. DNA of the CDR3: TGCGCCAGCAGCTTGACCCCCGGGACCTACAATGAGCAGTTCTTC. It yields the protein CASSLTPGTYNEQFF.

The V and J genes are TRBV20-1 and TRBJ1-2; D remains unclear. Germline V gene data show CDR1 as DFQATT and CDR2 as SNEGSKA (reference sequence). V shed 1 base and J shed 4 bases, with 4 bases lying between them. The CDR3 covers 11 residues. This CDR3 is CSARVGYGYTF. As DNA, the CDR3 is TGCAGTGCTAGAGTGGGCTATGGCTACACCTTC.

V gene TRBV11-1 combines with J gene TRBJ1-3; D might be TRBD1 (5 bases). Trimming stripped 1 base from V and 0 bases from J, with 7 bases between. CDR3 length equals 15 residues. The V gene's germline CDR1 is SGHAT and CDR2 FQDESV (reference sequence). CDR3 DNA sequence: TGTGCCAGCAGCTTAGAGACAGCCTCTGGAAACACCATATATTTT. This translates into CASSLETASGNTIYF.

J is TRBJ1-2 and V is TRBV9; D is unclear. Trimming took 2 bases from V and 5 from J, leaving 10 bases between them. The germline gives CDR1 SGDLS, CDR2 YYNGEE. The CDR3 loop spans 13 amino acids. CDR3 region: CASSVESGYGYTF. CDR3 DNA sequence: TGTGCCAGCAGCGTGGAATCAGGTTATGGCTACACCTTC.

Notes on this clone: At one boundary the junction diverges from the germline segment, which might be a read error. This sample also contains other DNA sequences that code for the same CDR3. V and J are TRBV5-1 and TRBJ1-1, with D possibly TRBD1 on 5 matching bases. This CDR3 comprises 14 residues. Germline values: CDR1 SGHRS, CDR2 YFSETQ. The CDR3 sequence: CASSLDRLNTEAFF. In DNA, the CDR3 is TGCGCCAGCAGCTTGGACAGGTTGAACACTGAAGCCTTCTTT.

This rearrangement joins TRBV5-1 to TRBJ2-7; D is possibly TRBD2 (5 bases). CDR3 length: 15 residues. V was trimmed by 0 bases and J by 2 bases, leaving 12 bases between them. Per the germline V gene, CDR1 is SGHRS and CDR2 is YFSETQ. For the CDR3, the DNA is TGCGCCAGCAGCTTGGCCGAGGGATTGGCCTACGAGCAGTACTTC. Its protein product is CASSLAEGLAYEQYF.

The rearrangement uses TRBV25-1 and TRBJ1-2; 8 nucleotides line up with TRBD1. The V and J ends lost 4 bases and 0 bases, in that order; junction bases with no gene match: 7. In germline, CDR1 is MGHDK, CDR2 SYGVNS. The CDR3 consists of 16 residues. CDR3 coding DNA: TGTGCCAGCAGTGCGCCGGGACAGGCCGCTAACTATGGCTACACCTTC. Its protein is CASSAPGQAANYGYTF.

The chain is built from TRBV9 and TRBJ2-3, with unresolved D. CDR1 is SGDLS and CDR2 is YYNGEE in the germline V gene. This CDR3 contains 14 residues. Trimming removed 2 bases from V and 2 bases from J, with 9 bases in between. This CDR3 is CASSVGQLTDTQYF. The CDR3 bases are TGTGCCAGCAGCGTGGGCCAACTCACAGATACGCAGTATTTT.

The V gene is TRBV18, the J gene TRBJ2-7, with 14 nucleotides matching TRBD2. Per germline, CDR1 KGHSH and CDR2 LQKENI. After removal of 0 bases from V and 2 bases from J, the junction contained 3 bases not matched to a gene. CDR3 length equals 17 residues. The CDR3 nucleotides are TGTGCCAGCTCACCACCCTTGGGACTAGCGGGAGCCTACGAGCAGTACTTC. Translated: CASSPPLGLAGAYEQYF.

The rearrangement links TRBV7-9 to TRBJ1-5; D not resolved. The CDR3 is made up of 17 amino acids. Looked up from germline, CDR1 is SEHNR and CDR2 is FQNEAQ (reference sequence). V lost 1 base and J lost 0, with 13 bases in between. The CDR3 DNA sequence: TGTGCCAGCAGCTTAGATTTATCTGGGGTTAGCAATCAGCCCCAGCATTTT. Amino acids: CASSLDLSGVSNQPQHF.

The CDR3 spells CASSLVFMSRTVQETQYF. For the CDR3, the DNA is TGTGCCAGCAGCTTAGTTTTTATGTCCAGGACAGTACAAGAGACCCAGTACTTC. The V and J genes are TRBV7-9 and TRBJ2-5; D possibly corresponds to TRBD1 (6 bases). Looked up from germline, CDR1 is SEHNR and CDR2 is FQNEAQ (reference sequence). The CDR3 loop spans 18 amino acids. V shed 1 base and J shed 2 bases, with 20 bases lying between them.

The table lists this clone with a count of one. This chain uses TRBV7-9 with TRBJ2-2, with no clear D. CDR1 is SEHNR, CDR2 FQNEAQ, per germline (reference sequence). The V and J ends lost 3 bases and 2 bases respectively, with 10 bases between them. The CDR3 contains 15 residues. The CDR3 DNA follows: TGTGCCAGCAGCTTTGAGACCTCAAACACCGGGGAGCTGTTTTTT. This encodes CASSFETSNTGELFF.

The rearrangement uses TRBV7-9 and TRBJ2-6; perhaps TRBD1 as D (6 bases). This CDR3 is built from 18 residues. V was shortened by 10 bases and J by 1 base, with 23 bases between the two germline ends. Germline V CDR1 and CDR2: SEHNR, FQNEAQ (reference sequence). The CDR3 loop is CAIPTLKGGVSGANVLTF. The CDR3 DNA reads TGTGCCATCCCCACCTTGAAAGGGGGTGTTTCTGGGGCCAACGTCCTGACTTTC.

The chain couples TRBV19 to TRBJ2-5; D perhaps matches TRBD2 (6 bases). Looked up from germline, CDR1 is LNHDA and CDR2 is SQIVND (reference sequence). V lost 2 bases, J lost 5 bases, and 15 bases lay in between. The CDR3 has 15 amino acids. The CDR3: CASSILAGIWETQYF. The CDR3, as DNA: TGTGCCAGTAGTATACTGGCGGGGATTTGGGAGACCCAGTACTTC.

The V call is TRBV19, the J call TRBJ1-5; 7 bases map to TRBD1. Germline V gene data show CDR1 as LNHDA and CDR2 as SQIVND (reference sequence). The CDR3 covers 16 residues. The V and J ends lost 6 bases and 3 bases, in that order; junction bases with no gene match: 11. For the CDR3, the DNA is TGTGCCAGTAGACCCGGGACAGCGCCCATCAATCAGCCCCAGCATTTT. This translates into CASRPGTAPINQPQHF.

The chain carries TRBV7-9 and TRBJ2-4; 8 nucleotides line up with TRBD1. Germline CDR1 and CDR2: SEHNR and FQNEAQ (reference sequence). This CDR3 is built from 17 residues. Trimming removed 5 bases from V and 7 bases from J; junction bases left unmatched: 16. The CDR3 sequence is CASSPTIDRGNRNIQYF. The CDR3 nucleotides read TGTGCCAGCAGCCCGACAATCGACAGGGGTAACCGGAACATTCAGTACTTC.